Presented here are 30 T cell receptor beta chains from one specimen sequenced in a study of long-term antiretroviral therapy in people with HIV (dated by TCRdb to between 2021 and 2022). The immunoSEQ hsTCRB v3.0 assay was used at survey level resolution to sequence the TRB variable region. Imported from immuneACCESS, the table was reduced by TCRdb to in-frame sequences with V and J called. These copies leave out some clones; in studies compared against another copy, an unresolved V gene accounts for under half, and the cause of the remainder is not known. The sample table lists 20,000 to 30,000 clones, around 86% of them with a count of one. Around 4% of the sample is held by the ten biggest clonotypes. The source was unsorted PBMCs, collected 1.9 years after starting antiretroviral therapy. Receptors originate from a woman aged 25-40 years with HIV.

The chain links TRBV10-3 to TRBJ2-5, with 9 nucleotides matching TRBD2. CDR1 ENHRY and CDR2 SYGVKD come from the germline V gene. The V segment lost 10 bases and the J segment 4 bases; nucleotides outside the gene matches: 13. This CDR3 has 15 amino acids. CDR3 nucleotide sequence: TGTGCCACCACGCCGGGCGGGGGGGGCGGAGAGACCCAGTACTTC. This gives the protein CATTPGGGGGETQYF.

The rearrangement links TRBV29-1 to TRBJ2-3; D is perhaps TRBD2 (6 bases). CDR1 is SQVTM, CDR2 ANQGSEA, per germline. The ends were cut back, 4 bases at V and 1 base at J, with 6 bases in the middle. The CDR3 is 12 amino acids. CDR3 DNA: TGCAGCGTTGCGGGGGGCACAGATACGCAGTATTTT. It specifies CSVAGGTDTQYF.

The rearrangement links TRBV19 to TRBJ1-1; tentative D call: TRBD1 (5 bases). This CDR3 is 14 amino acids long. Trimming stripped 5 bases from V and 3 bases from J, with 13 bases between. Germline V gene sequence: CDR1 LNHDA, CDR2 SQIVND (reference sequence). This chain's CDR3 is CASSLRGSHTEAFF. The CDR3 coding sequence is TGTGCCAGTAGTTTGCGGGGCTCGCACACTGAAGCTTTCTTT. Combining the CDR3 with reference TRBV19 and TRBJ1-1 gives the whole variable domain DGGITQSPKYLFRKEGQNVTLSCEQNLNHDAMYWYRQDPGQGLRLIYYSQIVNDFQKGDIAEGYSVSREKKESFPLTVTSAQKNPTAFYLCASSLRGSHTEAFFGQGTRLTVV.

This rearrangement joins TRBV6-6 to TRBJ1-1; no firm D call. The V and J ends lost 3 bases and 0 bases respectively, with 11 bases between them. The CDR3 consists of 15 residues. Germline assignment: CDR1 MNHNY and CDR2 SVGAGI (reference sequence). The CDR3 DNA reads as TGTGCCAGCAGTTATTTACGTGGGATGAACACTGAAGCTTTCTTT. Translated, it gives CASSYLRGMNTEAFF.

The chain employs TRBV10-3 and TRBJ1-1; D remains unclear. V lost 0 bases to trimming and J lost 0 bases, with 11 bases between them. Germline values: CDR1 ENHRY, CDR2 SYGVKD. The CDR3 consists of 16 residues. The CDR3 spells CAISESRRHMNTEAFF. DNA for the CDR3: TGTGCCATCAGTGAGTCCAGACGACACATGAACACTGAAGCTTTCTTT.

The chain has TRBV10-3 and TRBJ2-2; the match to TRBD1 covers 8 bases. Germline-derived CDR1 and CDR2 are ENHRY and SYGVKD. This CDR3 spans 17 amino acids. The V gene end was trimmed by 5 bases and the J gene end by 5 bases; junction bases not matched to a gene: 13. The CDR3: CAISRPADRGFTGELFF. CDR3 nucleotide sequence: TGTGCCATCAGTCGACCCGCCGACAGGGGATTTACCGGGGAGCTGTTTTTT.

The chain is built from TRBV6-6 and TRBJ1-2; D gene ambiguous. The CDR3 sequence is 15 residues long. V shed 4 bases and J shed 6 bases, with 18 bases lying between them. The germline V gene has CDR1 MNHNY and CDR2 SVGAGI (reference sequence). In DNA form, the CDR3 reads TGTGCCAGCAGTTCCTCCCCTCTGGCGGGTAATGGCTACACCTTC. This translates into CASSSSPLAGNGYTF.

The sample holds a few counts of this clone. The chain joins TRBV7-6 to TRBJ1-2; D is uncertain. The germline CDR1 and CDR2 sequences are SGHVS and FNYEAQ. This CDR3 has 13 amino acids. V lost 5 bases and J 4 bases, leaving 11 bases between the germline ends. The DNA of the CDR3 is TGTGCCAGCAGCCAAGGCGGTTCCTATGGCTACACCTTC. It codes for CASSQGGSYGYTF. The full variable domain, in which reference TRBV7-6 and TRBJ1-2 provide the parts outside the CDR3, is GAGVSQSPRYKVTKRGQDVALRCDPISGHVSLYWYRQALGQGPEFLTYFNYEAQQDKSGLPNDRFSAERPEGSISTLTIQRTEQRDSAMYRCASSQGGSYGYTFGSGTRLTVV.

This chain links TRBV5-1 with TRBJ2-5; 9 nucleotides align to TRBD2. The CDR3 sequence is 16 residues long. The trim removed 0 bases at V and 2 bases at J, leaving 5 bases unmatched. The germline V gene has CDR1 SGHRS and CDR2 YFSETQ. This CDR3 is CASSLAPSGDQETQYF. The CDR3 DNA follows: TGCGCCAGCAGCTTGGCGCCTAGCGGGGATCAAGAGACCCAGTACTTC.

The chain uses TRBV19 and TRBJ2-3; D may be TRBD1 (6 bases). Germline V gene sequence: CDR1 LNHDA, CDR2 SQIVND (reference sequence). The CDR3 is made up of 17 amino acids. V shed 3 bases and J shed 0 bases, with 16 bases lying between them. Written as DNA, the CDR3 is TGTGCCAGTAGTATGGGTTTGGGGGCCACTAGCACAGATACGCAGTATTTT. Translated, it gives CASSMGLGATSTDTQYF.

The V and J genes are TRBV6-6 and TRBJ1-2; D not resolved. CDR3 length equals 15 residues. Looked up from germline, CDR1 is MNHNY and CDR2 is SVGAGI (reference sequence). Deletions cut 6 bases from V and 0 bases from J, with 14 bases between. Written as DNA, the CDR3 is TGTGCCAGCAGCCGAATAGGAGCATCTAACTATGGCTACACCTTC. Translating it yields CASSRIGASNYGYTF.

This sequence joins TRBV5-1 and TRBJ2-2; D perhaps matches TRBD2 (7 bases). The CDR3 has 13 amino acids. V gave up 2 bases and J gave up 6 bases, with 8 bases separating them. The germline gives CDR1 SGHRS, CDR2 YFSETQ. CDR3 DNA sequence: TGCGCCAGCAGCTTCGGGGGGCCCGGGGAGCTGTTTTTT. Protein sequence: CASSFGGPGELFF.

V gene TRBV30 combines with J gene TRBJ2-1, with a possible D match to TRBD2 (5 bases). The CDR3 is made up of 12 amino acids. V shed 2 bases and J shed 8 bases, with 10 bases lying between them. Germline CDR1 is GTSNPN and CDR2 is SVGIG (reference sequence). CDR3 bases: TGTGCCTGGAGTTCCCTAGCACATGAGCAGTTCTTC. This sequence encodes CAWSSLAHEQFF.

This chain connects TRBV19 to TRBJ2-7; D is unclear. V was shortened by 9 bases and J by 4 bases, with 16 bases between the two germline ends. Per the germline V gene, CDR1 is LNHDA and CDR2 is SQIVND (reference sequence). CDR3 length: 13 amino acids. Written as DNA, the CDR3 is TGTGCCAGCCGGCTCTCGATATCTTACGAGCAGTACTTC. Amino acids: CASRLSISYEQYF.

In nucleotides, the CDR3 is TGTGCCAGCTCAGACGGCAATAACTATGGCTACACCTTC. It yields the protein CASSDGNNYGYTF. The J gene is TRBJ1-2, the V gene TRBV18; D gene uncertain. The V and J ends lost 5 bases and 1 base respectively, with 8 bases between them. The CDR3 contains 13 residues. Germline V gene data show CDR1 as KGHSH and CDR2 as LQKENI.

The CDR3: CASSIGTGYWDTEAFF. The CDR3 region has the DNA TGTGCCAGCAGCATTGGGACAGGGTATTGGGACACTGAAGCTTTCTTT. The chain carries TRBV11-2 and TRBJ1-1, with 9 bases identical to TRBD1. V trimming: 5 bases; J trimming: 3 bases; junction bases outside the gene matches: 10. Germline CDR1 and CDR2: SGHAT and FQNNGV. The length of the CDR3 is 16 residues.

The chain has TRBV11-2 and TRBJ2-2, with D hard to call. CDR3 size: 15 residues. CDR1 and CDR2 from the germline V gene are SGHAT and FQNNGV. Trimming shortened V by 4 bases and J by 5 bases, and 14 bases separated the two germline ends. In nucleotides, the CDR3 is TGTGCCAGCAGCTCGATTACTTGGCGGACCGGGGAGCTGTTTTTT. Translating it yields CASSSITWRTGELFF.

The chain uses TRBV5-6 and TRBJ2-1, with 8 positions matching TRBD2. The CDR3 is made up of 15 amino acids. Germline CDR1 reads SGHDT; CDR2 reads YYEEEE. Unmatched junction bases numbered 12, after V lost 4 bases and J lost 9 bases. CDR3 in amino acids: CASSVGLAGVSEQFF. CDR3 nucleotides: TGTGCCAGCAGCGTCGGACTAGCTGGGGTTTCTGAGCAGTTCTTC.

V and J are TRBV6-5 and TRBJ1-6; unclear D gene. CDR3 length: 15 residues. V lost 8 bases and J 10 bases, leaving 21 bases between the germline ends. The V gene's germline CDR1 is MNHEY and CDR2 SVGAGI. For the CDR3, the DNA is TGTGCCAGCGGAAGGAAGAACGTAGGGAACTCACCCCTCCACTTT. It codes for CASGRKNVGNSPLHF.

A single count supports this clone. The chain employs TRBV7-3 and TRBJ1-2; the match to TRBD1 covers 8 bases. V was clipped by 8 bases and J by 6 bases; unmatched bases: 8. The germline gives CDR1 SGHTA, CDR2 FQGTGA. This CDR3 contains 13 residues. The CDR3 protein is CASGTTGENGYTF. The CDR3 DNA sequence: TGTGCCAGCGGGACGACAGGGGAAAATGGCTACACCTTC.

This clone was seen a few times. This CDR3 is also generated by other DNA sequences in the sample. The rearrangement joins TRBV27 to TRBJ1-2, with 9 bases identical to TRBD1. There are 15 residues in the CDR3. CDR1 is MNHEY, CDR2 SMNVEV, per germline (reference sequence). Trimming cost V 4 bases and J 2 bases; bases outside gene matches: 5. CDR3: CASSSTGTGNYGYTF. For the CDR3, the DNA is TGTGCCAGCAGTTCGACCGGGACAGGGAACTATGGCTACACCTTC.

The chain recombines TRBV19 with TRBJ1-2; no reliable D call. The CDR3 has 14 amino acids. V was shortened by 3 bases and J by 2 bases, with 10 bases between the two germline ends. Germline loops: CDR1 LNHDA, CDR2 SQIVND (reference sequence). The CDR3 region has the DNA TGTGCCAGTAGTATGCTTGGGTTAAACTATGGCTACACCTTC. Amino acids: CASSMLGLNYGYTF.

The rearrangement uses TRBV6-5 and TRBJ1-2; 7 bases match TRBD1. The CDR3 length is 13 residues. The V segment lost 4 bases and the J segment 4 bases; nucleotides outside the gene matches: 3. Germline CDR1 is MNHEY and CDR2 is SVGAGI. The CDR3 region has the DNA TGTGCCAGCAGTTCCAGGACAGGCTATGGCTACACCTTC. As protein: CASSSRTGYGYTF.

CDR3 bases: TGTGCCACCAGCAGAGATCAACAGCCCCAGCATTTT. Translated: CATSRDQQPQHF. This chain uses TRBV15 with TRBJ1-5; D remains unclear. V was shortened by 0 bases and J by 7 bases, with 4 bases between the two germline ends. CDR1 is LNHNV and CDR2 is YYDKDF in the germline V gene (reference sequence). The CDR3 contains 12 residues.

V is TRBV9 and J is TRBJ2-1; D ambiguous. The length of the CDR3 is 15 residues. Looked up from germline, CDR1 is SGDLS and CDR2 is YYNGEE. V was clipped by 0 bases and J by 5 bases, with 12 bases between them. The CDR3 loop reads CASSVEGRYDNEQFF. The CDR3 region has the DNA TGTGCCAGCAGCGTAGAAGGGCGGTACGACAATGAGCAGTTCTTC.

This clone was counted a single time. The chain carries TRBV2 and TRBJ1-6; D possibly corresponds to TRBD1 (5 bases). The CDR3 spans 15 residues. Germline V lookup: CDR1 SNHLY, CDR2 FYNNEI. The V end was cut by 4 bases, the J end by 13 bases, with 20 bases between. The CDR3 loop reads CASSAYHGGFSPLHF. The CDR3 DNA is TGTGCCAGCAGTGCTTATCACGGGGGTTTTTCCCCCCTCCACTTT.

The genes are TRBV5-1 and TRBJ1-3; 11 bases line up with TRBD1. The CDR3 is made up of 15 amino acids. Germline trimming cut 5 bases from V and 4 bases from J; bases unmatched to any gene: 5. Germline V gives CDR1 SGHRS, CDR2 YFSETQ. CDR3 in amino acids: CASSRDRGTGNTIYF. Written as DNA, the CDR3 is TGCGCCAGCAGTAGGGACAGGGGGACAGGAAACACCATATATTTT.

The CDR3 region is CASSLGPTANEKLFF. In DNA form, the CDR3 reads TGTGCCAGCAGCTTAGGTCCGACGGCAAATGAAAAACTGTTTTTT. The gene calls are TRBV7-9 and TRBJ1-4; D gene uncertain. Deletions cut 1 base from V and 5 bases from J, with 11 bases between. Per the germline V gene, CDR1 is SEHNR and CDR2 is FQNEAQ (reference sequence). The CDR3 has 15 amino acids. Full variable domain (missing parts from reference TRBV7-9 and TRBJ1-4): DTGVSQNPRHKITKRGQNVTFRCDPISEHNRLYWYRQTLGQGPEFLTYFQNEAQLEKSRLLSDRFSAERPKGSFSTLEIQRTEQGDSAMYLCASSLGPTANEKLFFGSGTQLSVL.

The chain employs TRBV9 and TRBJ2-2; 7 nucleotides agree with TRBD2. Trimming removed 2 bases from V and 0 bases from J; junction bases left unmatched: 4. The CDR3 covers 16 residues. CDR1 SGDLS and CDR2 YYNGEE come from the germline V gene. The DNA of the CDR3 is TGTGCCAGCAGCGTTCGCGGGGGATCGAACACCGGGGAGCTGTTTTTT. Its protein product is CASSVRGGSNTGELFF.

This sequence joins TRBV11-2 and TRBJ2-1; D not resolved. The germline V gene has CDR1 SGHAT and CDR2 FQNNGV. V lost 5 bases and J 5 bases, leaving 13 bases between the germline ends. CDR3 length: 14 residues. CDR3 amino acids: CASSLPDPNNEQFF. The DNA for the CDR3 is TGTGCCAGCAGCCTCCCGGACCCCAACAATGAGCAGTTCTTC.